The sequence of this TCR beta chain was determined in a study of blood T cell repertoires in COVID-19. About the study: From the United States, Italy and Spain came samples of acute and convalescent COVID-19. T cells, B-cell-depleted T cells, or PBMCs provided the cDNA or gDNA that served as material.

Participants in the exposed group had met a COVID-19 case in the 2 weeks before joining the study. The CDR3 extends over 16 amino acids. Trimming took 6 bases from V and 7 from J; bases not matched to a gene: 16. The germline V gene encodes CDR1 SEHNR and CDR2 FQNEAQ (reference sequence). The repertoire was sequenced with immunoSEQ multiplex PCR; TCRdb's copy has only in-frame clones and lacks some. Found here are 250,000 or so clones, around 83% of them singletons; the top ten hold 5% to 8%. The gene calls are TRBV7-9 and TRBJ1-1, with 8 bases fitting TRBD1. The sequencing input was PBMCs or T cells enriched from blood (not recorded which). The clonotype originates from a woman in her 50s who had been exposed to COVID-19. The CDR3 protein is CASSREVPQGAGEAFF. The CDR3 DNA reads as TGTGCCAGCAGTAGAGAGGTTCCCCAGGGGGCTGGTGAAGCTTTCTTT.